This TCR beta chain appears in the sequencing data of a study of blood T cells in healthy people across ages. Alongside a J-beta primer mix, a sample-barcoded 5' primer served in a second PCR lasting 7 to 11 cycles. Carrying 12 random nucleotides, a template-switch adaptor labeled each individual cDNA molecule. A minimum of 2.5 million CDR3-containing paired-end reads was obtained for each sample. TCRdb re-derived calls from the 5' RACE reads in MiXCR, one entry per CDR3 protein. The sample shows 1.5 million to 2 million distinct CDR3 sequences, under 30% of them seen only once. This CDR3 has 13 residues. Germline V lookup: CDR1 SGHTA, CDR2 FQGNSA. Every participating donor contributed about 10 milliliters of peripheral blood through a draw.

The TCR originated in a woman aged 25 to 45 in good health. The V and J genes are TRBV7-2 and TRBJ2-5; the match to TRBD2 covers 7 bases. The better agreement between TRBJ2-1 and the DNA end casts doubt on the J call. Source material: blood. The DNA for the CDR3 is TGTGCCAACACACTCGGGGGGATGAAGACCCAGTTCTTC. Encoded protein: CANTLGGMKTQFF.